Reported below is one TCR beta chain. Its target is not known. Random hexamers served to reverse transcribe about 0.45 to 1 ug RNA. Amplification of TCR beta CDR3 across 54 Vbeta and 13 Jbeta was performed with immunoSEQ multiplex PCR. TCRdb independently ran MiXCR on the immunoSEQ multiplex PCR reads; one entry per CDR3 protein. The sample yields approximately 80,000 distinct CDR3 sequences, 94% seen once. Sequencing of TCR beta, carried out with a high-throughput approach, was applied to CD8+ and CD4+ T cells from the blood. These data come from a study of CD8 T cells in Susac syndrome. Study as a whole: There were Susac syndrome patients who were therapy-naive at blood draw, others on corticosteroids, and others on intravenous immunoglobulin alone. Points from the study as a whole: The total CD8+ repertoires yielded 15 to 20 Susac-specific public clones and the CD8+ TEMRA repertoires yielded about 5.

Trimming removed 6 bases from V and 5 bases from J, with 4 bases in between. The CDR3 runs to 10 residues. Sequencing used CD8+ T cells from PBMCs. This sequence was found in a human donor with Susac syndrome. The rearrangement joins TRBV12-3 or TRBV12-4 to TRBJ1-2; D is undetermined. The CDR3 region is CASRGYGYTF. The DNA of the CDR3 is TGTGCCAGCAGAGGGTATGGCTACACCTTC.